This T cell receptor (beta chain) came from a study of shared clonotypes between healthy human individuals (dated by TCRdb to 2020 to 2022). Some background on the complete study: A few men and a couple of women, aged 18 to 49 years, made up the cohort. Per donor, three plates each were used for CD4 naive and CD4 memory, two for CD8 naive, and one for CD8 memory. To estimate repertoire size and how much clonotype sharing occurs between individuals, the study deeply sequenced the blood TCR repertoires of several healthy adults. To increase sequencing depth and limit assay-specific biases, different laboratories used diverse techniques to prepare libraries and sequence TCR repertoires. Leukapheresis yielded between about 0.94 and 9 billion PBMCs per donor.

CD8 naive samples were CD45RO-negative cells positively selected for CCR7, giving a CD45RA+CCR7+ population that excluded TemRA cells. Healthy HIV-negative adults with no recently reported acute infections or vaccinations were included as donors. Only Caucasian adults living in Nashville, Tennessee, USA were represented among the donors. After blood collection by leukapheresis, PBMCs were isolated using Ficoll-Histopaque density gradient centrifugation and then cryopreserved in the vapor phase of liquid nitrogen. Analytical flow cytometry was used to check the purity and quantity of each magnetically sorted T cell population. From each sorted fraction, genomic DNA was isolated and quantified by UV absorbance on a Nanodrop 2000c. Note on this clone: What antigen it recognizes has not been identified. No base quality information exists; no much larger clone differs at one position.

Here is what the overall study found, with its caveats: The genetic and exposure-history diversity represented was limited by the small number of donors. Naive subsets generally had larger estimated clonotype richness than memory subsets. Across four donors, around 5% of naive CD4, roughly 3.4% of naive CD8, 2.3% of memory CD4, and about 0.4% of memory CD8 clonotypes were shared. Compared with non-shared clonotypes, the clonotypes found in all four sorted-subset donors had higher generation probabilities. Rarefaction of sorted-subset datasets indicated incomplete sequencing despite the large sequencing depth. Pairwise subsampling led to the expectation that sequencing depth would affect the degree of clonotype sharing among donors. Sampling was restricted to blood, and TCR repertoires in tissues likely differ from the TCR repertoires found in blood.

The germline V gene (reference sequence) specifies SEHNR as CDR1 and FQNEAQ as CDR2. Clipping removes 1 base from V and 5 bases from J, with 2 as the unmatched junction base count. Including cysteine and phenylalanine, the CDR3 has 14 amino acids. Solely the CDR3 DNA is kept, with 42 bases framed from the first base. TCR CDR3 regions were amplified from genomic DNA by multiplex PCR using the deep immunoSEQ assay. Extracted genomic DNA from each cell subset was distributed evenly across all wells of several immunoSEQ 96-well plates, and each plate was treated as a replicate. For sorted subsets, approximately 190 ng of genomic DNA, equivalent to around 31,000 T cell genomes, went into each replicate PCR. Purified libraries were quantified with a Qubit 3.0 fluorometer, sized on a Bioanalyzer 2100, and re-quantified with the KAPA Library Quantification kit. Each immunoSEQ 96-well plate was sequenced on its own single-read 150-cycle Illumina NextSeq 550 flow cell. From the authors' description of their analysis: The immunoSEQ output contained only junctional sequences without quality scores, so filtering could not match that applied to full-length reads. To assign V/J genes and CDR3, sequences were annotated against IMGT germline references using PyIR, a Python wrapper for IgBLAST v1.9. Reads were removed for weak V/J assignments (E-value above 1e-6), missing CDR3, stop codons, out-of-frame junctions, or ambiguous translated residues. V3J clonotypes were defined by identical inferred V gene, J gene, and CDR3 amino acid sequence. Percentage overlap between repertoires was calculated by dividing the number of shared unique clonotypes by the size of the smaller repertoire. Repertoire richness was assessed with RTK rarefaction, the Chao1 estimator, and Recon v2.1 estimates of unobserved clonotypes. Generation probabilities for all TCRbeta clonotypes obtained by the gDNA method from a handful of donors were computed using OLGA. Held by TCRdb, this immuneACCESS table contains in-frame sequences only and omits some clones. Under half of the omission traces to an unresolved V gene where checked; the cause of the rest is unknown. The DNA was the basis for D and trimming; V, J and clone size are from that table. The sample table contains fewer than 1 million clones; only one count was recorded for around 96% of them. The top ten clonotypes cover around 0.25% of the sample.

The chain is made from TRBV7-9 and TRBJ2-1; 7 bases in the junction line up with TRBD2. This sequence was found in a man younger than 45 in good health. Specimen: naive CD8+ T cells sorted from blood. Interpreted using the paper, the cell subset or site label stands for: CD45RA+CCR7+. The DNA sequence is TGTGCCAGCAGCTTAGTCGGACTAGACAATGAGCAGTTCTTC. The encoded protein is CASSLVGLDNEQFF. Here the CDR3 is joined to the reference TRBV7-9 and TRBJ2-1 genes, and the full variable domain is: DTGVSQNPRHKITKRGQNVTFRCDPISEHNRLYWYRQTLGQGPEFLTYFQNEAQLEKSRLLSDRFSAERPKGSFSTLEIQRTEQGDSAMYLCASSLVGLDNEQFFGPGTRLTVL.